These T cell receptor beta chains were read from a single sample in a study of blood T cells in healthy people across ages. TCRdb reprocessed the 5' RACE reads with MiXCR, giving one entry per CDR3 protein. The repertoire holds about 1.6 million distinct CDR3 sequences, with roughly a third as singletons. The specimen sequenced was blood. These receptors originate from a woman between 25 and 40 years old in good health. The CDR3 runs from the conserved cysteine through the conserved F or W. D genes are given only for firm matches. Clone size is stated in some rows and not others, as once, few, many or a class when expanded.

cdr3_aa,v_call,j_call,clone_size,d_call
CASLVGVDTQYF,TRBV7-9,TRBJ2-3,few,.
CASSPLTSGGRREQFF,TRBV11-2,TRBJ2-1,.,TRBD2
CASSQPGLARQETQYF,TRBV4-1,TRBJ2-5,few,TRBD2
CASSYGGQGQETQYF,TRBV6-2/TRBV6-3,TRBJ2-5,few,TRBD1
CASSQDSGARSSYNEQFF,TRBV4-1,TRBJ2-1,few,.
CASSLAASGGTYSYEQYF,TRBV7-8,TRBJ2-7,.,TRBD2
CASSSGTNLETQYF,TRBV6-5,TRBJ2-5,few,TRBD2
CATSDLRQTEETQYF,TRBV24-1,TRBJ2-5,.,.
CASTPGGVTDTQYF,TRBV6-6,TRBJ2-3,.,.
CASSQAGTGIGNSPLHF,TRBV4-1,TRBJ1-6,.,TRBD1
CSVERWTSGSSDEQYF,TRBV29-1,TRBJ2-7,many,TRBD2
CASRLAGVSLEQFF,TRBV14,TRBJ2-1,few,TRBD2
CASSLNRWGPTGPLEYKQYF,TRBV7-8,TRBJ2-4,.,.
CASSLAESEANVLTF,TRBV5-1,TRBJ2-6,.,.
CASSPTTSGSTDTQYF,TRBV12-3/TRBV12-4,TRBJ2-3,few,TRBD2
CSAIITGTEPYEQYF,TRBV20-1,TRBJ2-7,.,.
CSAPQTGGNEKRFF,TRBV20-1,TRBJ1-4,.,TRBD1
CASSPGKLAITDTQYF,TRBV3-1,TRBJ2-3,.,.
CAIRDRGPGTEQYF,TRBV10-3,.,.,.
CASSYLRRQRGPADTQYF,TRBV6-2/TRBV6-3,TRBJ2-3,.,.
CASSPMPVLEQYF,TRBV28,TRBJ2-7,.,.
CASRAGGQPQHF,TRBV27,TRBJ1-5,.,.
CASSLDEDTQYF,TRBV13,TRBJ2-3,many,.
CASSLFPAGKAYEQYF,TRBV5-1,TRBJ2-5,few,.
CASSPEQGLAVLSGANVLTF,TRBV4-2,TRBJ2-6,.,TRBD2
CASSPGPRADMQYF,TRBV12-3/TRBV12-4,TRBJ2-3,once,.
CASTDLSAMNTEAFF,TRBV5-1,TRBJ1-1,few,.
CASSSTSASTDTQYF,TRBV12-3/TRBV12-4,TRBJ2-3,many,TRBD2
CASSRDRFNYGYTF,TRBV12-3/TRBV12-4,TRBJ1-2,few,TRBD1
CASSQVENEQFF,TRBV4-1,TRBJ2-1,many,.
CSALAGALYEQYF,TRBV20-1,.,.,.
CASRTIGDEKLFF,TRBV7-9,TRBJ1-4,.,.
CASSPTGVFDEQYF,TRBV9,.,.,.
CSALPTSGRGDTQYF,TRBV20-1,TRBJ2-3,few,TRBD2
CASSFYLGDSYEQYF,TRBV28,TRBJ2-7,.,.
CASSPSGTNIQYF,TRBV27,TRBJ2-4,.,.
CASSMRGWADTQYF,TRBV6-1,TRBJ2-3,.,.
CASSQPTRGLSYNEQFF,TRBV4-1,TRBJ2-1,.,TRBD1
CASSRPGSNTEAFF,TRBV5-5,TRBJ1-1,.,.
CSAGRGYTF,TRBV20-1,TRBJ1-2,few,.
CATSAQTSSGANVLTF,TRBV15,TRBJ2-6,few,.
CASSVVGLAGDETQYF,TRBV9,TRBJ2-5,.,TRBD2
CSARDVGDYGYTF,TRBV20-1,TRBJ1-2,few,.
CASNWSGGQETQYF,TRBV6-6,TRBJ2-5,many,TRBD2
CASSPTTGSGYNEQFF,TRBV5-1,TRBJ2-1,few,.
CASSPPLRFSTYEQYF,TRBV7-3,TRBJ2-7,.,.
CASSEAQTGGFVYGYTF,TRBV6-1,TRBJ1-2,few,TRBD1
CASSVRGTRYEQYF,TRBV5-4,TRBJ2-7,.,.
CASSFSGTGGDYGYTF,TRBV6-6,TRBJ1-2,.,TRBD1
CASSLARGPNQPQHF,TRBV7-2,TRBJ1-5,.,TRBD1
CASSQPLGENTGELFF,TRBV4-1,TRBJ2-2,.,.
CATSDRQGYEQYF,TRBV24-1,TRBJ2-7,.,TRBD1
CASSREVSSYEAFF,TRBV3-1,TRBJ1-1,few,.
CASTVTGGYNEQFF,TRBV27,TRBJ2-1,few,TRBD2
CASSLTRSAGGSNEQFF,TRBV7-3,TRBJ2-1,.,TRBD2